Below, one T cell receptor (beta chain) is given with its context. The antigen is undetermined. This sample was taken from a study of OX40 agonist ivuxolimab in advanced cancers. TCRdb keeps only in-frame clones here, not all; method: immunoSEQ multiplex PCR. The sample shows about 98,000 clones, around 88% of them seen only once. Trimming at V came to 0 bases and at J to 2 bases, leaving 4 bases not matched to a gene. The CDR3 loop spans 16 amino acids. Per germline, CDR1 SGHRS and CDR2 YFSETQ. Study-wide points: The average count of expanded clones was higher among CD8+ T cells than among CD4+. Patients with a partial response at 0.1-3.0 mg/kg had among the lowest clonal expansion.

This rearrangement joins TRBV5-1 to TRBJ2-5; the match to TRBD2 covers 10 bases. The clonotype was recovered from an adult with an advanced solid tumor such as melanoma, head and neck, liver or kidney cancer. This specimen consisted of CD4+ or CD8+ T cells sorted from blood, obtained in a trial of the OX40 agonist ivuxolimab. CDR3 bases: TGCGCCAGCAGCTTGGGGCTAGCGGGGGAACAAGAGACCCAGTACTTC. Translating it yields CASSLGLAGEQETQYF. Complete variable domain (other parts from reference TRBV5-1 and TRBJ2-5): KAGVTQTPRYLIKTRGQQVTLSCSPISGHRSVSWYQQTPGQGLQFLFEYFSETQRNKGNFPGRFSGRQFSNSRSEMNVSTLELGDSALYLCASSLGLAGEQETQYFGPGTRLLVL.